A single T cell receptor (beta chain) is shown here with its context. This clone was observed a few times. Its target antigen remains unknown. No much larger clone is present one base from it, and per-base qualities are unavailable. This sample was taken from a study of shared clonotypes between healthy human individuals (TCRdb year 2020). The study in broad terms: The cohort included three men and a couple of women between 18 and 49 years of age. Per donor, three plates each were used for CD4 naive and CD4 memory, two for CD8 naive, and one for CD8 memory. Each donor's leukapheresis produced roughly between roughly 0.9 and 9 billion PBMCs. To increase sequencing depth and limit assay-specific biases, TCR repertoire library preparation and sequencing were carried out by different laboratories using diverse techniques. The study deeply sequenced blood TCR repertoires of about five healthy adults to estimate repertoire size and the extent of clonotype sharing between individuals. Findings and caveats that apply to the study as a whole: Compared with non-shared clonotypes, clonotypes shared by all four sorted-subset donors had higher generation probabilities. Rarefaction of sorted-subset datasets indicated incomplete sequencing despite the large sequencing depth. The genetic and exposure-history diversity represented was limited by the small number of donors. Pairwise subsampling led to the expectation that sequencing depth would affect the degree of clonotype sharing among donors. Only blood was sampled, and tissue TCR repertoires likely differ from those in blood. Across four donors, roughly 5% of naive CD4, approximately 3.5% of naive CD8, 2.3% of memory CD4, and about 0.44% of memory CD8 clonotypes were shared. Larger estimated clonotype richness was generally found for naive subsets than for memory subsets.

At the junction V is shortened by 6 bases and J by 8 bases, with 20 bases in between. Including cysteine and phenylalanine, the CDR3 has 15 amino acids. Of all the DNA, just the CDR3 is kept, 45 bases in frame from base 1. The CDR1 and CDR2 encoded by the germline V gene are SGHAT and FQNNGV. For the CD8 naive samples, CD45RO-negative cells were positively selected for CCR7, yielding a CD45RA+CCR7+ population from which TemRA cells were excluded. Healthy HIV-negative adults with no recently reported acute infections or vaccinations were included as donors. Every donor was a Caucasian adult living in Nashville, Tennessee, USA. Blood was obtained by leukapheresis, after which PBMCs were separated by Ficoll-Histopaque density gradient centrifugation and cryopreserved in liquid nitrogen vapor phase. Purity and quantity of every magnetically sorted T cell population were checked by analytical flow cytometry. Genomic DNA was isolated from each sorted fraction and quantified by UV absorbance on a Nanodrop 2000c.

Using the deep immunoSEQ assay, TCR CDR3 regions were amplified from genomic DNA by multiplex PCR. For each cell subset, the extracted genomic DNA was distributed evenly across all wells of several immunoSEQ 96-well plates, and each plate served as one replicate. For sorted subsets, 200 ng of genomic DNA, equivalent to around 29,000 T cell genomes, went into each replicate PCR. Purified libraries were measured with a Qubit 3.0 fluorometer, size-checked on a Bioanalyzer 2100, and measured again with the KAPA Library Quantification kit. Each immunoSEQ 96-well plate was sequenced on its own single-read 150-cycle Illumina NextSeq 550 flow cell. Per the original workflow: The immunoSEQ output contained only junctional sequences without quality scores, so filtering could not match that applied to full-length reads. Sequences were annotated with PyIR, a Python wrapper for IgBLAST v1.9, and V/J genes and CDR3 were assigned using IMGT germline references. Reads were removed for weak V/J assignments (E-value above 1e-6), missing CDR3, stop codons, out-of-frame junctions, or ambiguous translated residues. V3J clonotypes were defined by identical inferred V gene, J gene, and CDR3 amino acid sequence. To compute the percentage overlap between repertoires, the number of shared unique clonotypes was divided by the size of the smaller repertoire. Richness of each repertoire was evaluated using RTK rarefaction, the Chao1 estimator, and Recon v2.1 estimates of unobserved clonotypes. OLGA was used to compute generation probabilities for all TCRbeta clonotypes that the gDNA method yielded from a few donors. This is the immuneACCESS table as TCRdb keeps it, with only in-frame sequences that have V and J called. A part of the clones is gone; compared with another copy, unresolved V genes explain less than half, and the rest is unexplained. V and J calls and clone size are as listed in that table; D and trimming were resolved from the DNA. This sample is represented by some 2,100,000 clones; just over 90% of them were singletons. The leading ten clones occupy roughly 1.7% of the sample.

The TCR comes from a man younger than 35 in good health. Some clones in this sample may be carry-over from other donors' samples. The source material was naive CD8+ T cells from PBMCs. The sample's cell subset or site label, decoded: CD45RA+CCR7+. The chain was built from TRBV11-2 and TRBJ2-1; the D gene may be TRBD1 or TRBD2, since each aligns over 5 bases. The CDR3 corresponds to CASSVTGQSEHEQFF. The sequence in DNA is TGTGCCAGCAGTGTAACGGGGCAGAGTGAGCATGAGCAGTTCTTC.